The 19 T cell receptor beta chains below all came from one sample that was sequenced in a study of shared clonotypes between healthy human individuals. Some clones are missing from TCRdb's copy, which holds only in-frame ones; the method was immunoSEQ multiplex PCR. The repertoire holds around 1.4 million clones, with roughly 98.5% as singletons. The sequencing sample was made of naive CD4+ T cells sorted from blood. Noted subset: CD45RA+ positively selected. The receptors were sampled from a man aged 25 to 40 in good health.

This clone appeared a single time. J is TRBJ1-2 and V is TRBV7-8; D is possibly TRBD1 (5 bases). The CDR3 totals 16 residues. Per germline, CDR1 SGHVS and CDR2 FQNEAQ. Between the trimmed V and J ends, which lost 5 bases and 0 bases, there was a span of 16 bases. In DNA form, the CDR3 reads TGTGCCAGCAGCCAATCTACTGGGGGTCCTAACTATGGCTACACCTTC. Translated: CASSQSTGGPNYGYTF.

The CDR3 DNA follows: TGTGCCAGCAAGTTTGGACAGGGACGAGACGAGCAGTACTTC. Protein product: CASKFGQGRDEQYF. The genes are TRBV6-1 and TRBJ2-7, with TRBD1 matching 8 bases. This CDR3 is built from 14 residues. Germline V gene lookup returns CDR1 MNHNS and CDR2 SASEGT. V lost 7 bases, J lost 5 bases, and 10 bases stayed unmatched.

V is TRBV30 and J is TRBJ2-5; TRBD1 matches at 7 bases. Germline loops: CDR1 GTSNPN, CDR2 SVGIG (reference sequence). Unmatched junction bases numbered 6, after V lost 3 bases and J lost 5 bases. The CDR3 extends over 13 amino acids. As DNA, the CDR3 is TGTGCCTGGAGGGGCCAAGGGGGCGAGACCCAGTACTTC. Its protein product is CAWRGQGGETQYF.

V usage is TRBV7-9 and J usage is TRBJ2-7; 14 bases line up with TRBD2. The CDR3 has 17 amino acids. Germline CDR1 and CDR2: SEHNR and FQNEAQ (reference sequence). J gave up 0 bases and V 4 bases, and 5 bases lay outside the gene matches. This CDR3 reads CASSSGGLAGDSYEQYF. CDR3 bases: TGTGCCAGCAGCTCAGGGGGACTAGCGGGAGACTCCTACGAGCAGTACTTC.

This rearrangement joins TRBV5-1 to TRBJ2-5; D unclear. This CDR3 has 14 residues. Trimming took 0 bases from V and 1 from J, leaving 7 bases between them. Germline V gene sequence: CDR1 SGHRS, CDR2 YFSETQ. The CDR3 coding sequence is TGCGCCAGCAGCTTGGCCCTGAGCCAAGAGACCCAGTACTTC. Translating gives CASSLALSQETQYF.

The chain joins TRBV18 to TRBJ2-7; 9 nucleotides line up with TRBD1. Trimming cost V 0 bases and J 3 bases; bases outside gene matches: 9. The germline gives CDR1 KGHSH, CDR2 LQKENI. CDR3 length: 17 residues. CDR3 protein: CASSPPGQGRDDYEQYF. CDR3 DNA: TGTGCCAGCTCACCACCGGGACAGGGAAGGGATGACTACGAGCAGTACTTC.

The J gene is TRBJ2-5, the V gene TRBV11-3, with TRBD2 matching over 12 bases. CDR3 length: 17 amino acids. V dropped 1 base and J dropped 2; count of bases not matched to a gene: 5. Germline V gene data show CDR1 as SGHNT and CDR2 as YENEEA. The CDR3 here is CASSLGLAGGDQETQYF. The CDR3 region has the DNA TGTGCCAGCAGCTTAGGGCTAGCGGGAGGGGATCAAGAGACCCAGTACTTC.

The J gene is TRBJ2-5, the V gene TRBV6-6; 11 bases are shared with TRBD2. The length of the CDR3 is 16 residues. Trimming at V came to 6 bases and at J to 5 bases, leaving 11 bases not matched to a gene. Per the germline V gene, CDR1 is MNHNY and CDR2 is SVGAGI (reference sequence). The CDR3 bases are TGTGCCAGCAGGGGCCTACTAGCGGGAGACAGGGAGACCCAGTACTTC. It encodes CASRGLLAGDRETQYF.

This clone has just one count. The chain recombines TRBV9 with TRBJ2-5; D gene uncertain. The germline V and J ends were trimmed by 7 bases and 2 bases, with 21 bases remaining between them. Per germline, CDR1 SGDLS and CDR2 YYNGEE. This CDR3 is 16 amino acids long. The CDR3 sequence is CASSSGGSPTQETQYF. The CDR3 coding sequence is TGTGCCAGCTCCTCAGGTGGCAGCCCTACTCAAGAGACCCAGTACTTC.

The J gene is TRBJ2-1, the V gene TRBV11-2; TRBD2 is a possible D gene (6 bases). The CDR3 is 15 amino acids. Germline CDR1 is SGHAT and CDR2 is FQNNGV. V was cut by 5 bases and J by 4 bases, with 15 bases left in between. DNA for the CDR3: TGTGCCAGCAGCCTAAGAGCGGGCCCGTACAATGAGCAGTTCTTC. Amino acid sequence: CASSLRAGPYNEQFF.

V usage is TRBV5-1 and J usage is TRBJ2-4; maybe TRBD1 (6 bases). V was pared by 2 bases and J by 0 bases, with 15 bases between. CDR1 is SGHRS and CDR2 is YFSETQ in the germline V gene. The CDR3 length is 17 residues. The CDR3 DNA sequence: TGCGCCAGCAGCTTAGGTTCTCAGGGGATAGCCAAAAACATTCAGTACTTC. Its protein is CASSLGSQGIAKNIQYF.

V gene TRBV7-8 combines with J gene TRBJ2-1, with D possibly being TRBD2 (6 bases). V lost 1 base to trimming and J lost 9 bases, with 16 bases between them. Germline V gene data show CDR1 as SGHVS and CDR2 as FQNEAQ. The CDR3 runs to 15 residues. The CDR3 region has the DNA TGTGCCAGCAGCTTAGAAAGACTAGTAGGTGGTGAGCAGTTCTTC. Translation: CASSLERLVGGEQFF.

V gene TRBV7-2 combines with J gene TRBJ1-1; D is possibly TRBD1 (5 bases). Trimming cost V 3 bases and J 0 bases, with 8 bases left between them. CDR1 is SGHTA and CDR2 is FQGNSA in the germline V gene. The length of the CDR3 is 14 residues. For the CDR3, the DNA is TGTGCCAGCAGCTTCAGGGTCGTGAACACTGAAGCTTTCTTT. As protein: CASSFRVVNTEAFF.

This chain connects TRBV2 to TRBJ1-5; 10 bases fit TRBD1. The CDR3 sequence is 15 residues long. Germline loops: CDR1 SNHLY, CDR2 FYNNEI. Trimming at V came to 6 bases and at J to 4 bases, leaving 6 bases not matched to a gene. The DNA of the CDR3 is TGTGCCAGCAGGGAGGGACAGGGGCAAAATCAGCCCCAGCATTTT. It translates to CASREGQGQNQPQHF. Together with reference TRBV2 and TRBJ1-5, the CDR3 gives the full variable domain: EPEVTQTPSHQVTQMGQEVILRCVPISNHLYFYWYRQILGQKVEFLVSFYNNEISEKSEIFDDQFSVERPDGSNFTLKIRSTKLEDSAMYFCASREGQGQNQPQHFGDGTRLSIL.

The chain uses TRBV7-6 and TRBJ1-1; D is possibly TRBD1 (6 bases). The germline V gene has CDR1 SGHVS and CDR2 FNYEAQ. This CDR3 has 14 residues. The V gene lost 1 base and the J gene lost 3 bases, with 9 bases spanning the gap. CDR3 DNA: TGTGCCAGCAGCTTAGGCCAGGGGCACACTGAAGCTTTCTTT. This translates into CASSLGQGHTEAFF.

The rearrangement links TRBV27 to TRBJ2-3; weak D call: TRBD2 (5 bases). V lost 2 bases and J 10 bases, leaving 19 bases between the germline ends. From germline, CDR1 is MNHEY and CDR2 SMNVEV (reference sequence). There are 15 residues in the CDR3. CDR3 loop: CASSLAGVHRISQYF. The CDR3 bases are TGTGCCAGCAGTTTAGCGGGTGTCCACCGGATATCGCAGTATTTT.

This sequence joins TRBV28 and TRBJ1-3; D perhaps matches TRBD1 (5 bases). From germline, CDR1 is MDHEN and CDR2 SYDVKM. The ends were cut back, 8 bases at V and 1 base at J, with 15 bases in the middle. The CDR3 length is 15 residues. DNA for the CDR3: TGTGCCAGCCTGCCGGGGGGAGGATCTGGAAACACCATATATTTT. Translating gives CASLPGGGSGNTIYF. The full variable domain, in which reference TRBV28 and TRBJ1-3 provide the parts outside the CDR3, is DVKVTQSSRYLVKRTGEKVFLECVQDMDHENMFWYRQDPGLGLRLIYFSYDVKMKEKGDIPEGYSVSREKKERFSLILESASTNQTSMYLCASLPGGGSGNTIYFGEGSWLTVV.

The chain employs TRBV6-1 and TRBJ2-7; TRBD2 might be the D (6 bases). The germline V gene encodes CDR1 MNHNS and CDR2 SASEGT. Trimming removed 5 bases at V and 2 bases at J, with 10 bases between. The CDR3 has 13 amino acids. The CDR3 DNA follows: TGTGCCAGCAGTCGGGAGCGGACCTACGAGCAGTACTTC. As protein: CASSRERTYEQYF.

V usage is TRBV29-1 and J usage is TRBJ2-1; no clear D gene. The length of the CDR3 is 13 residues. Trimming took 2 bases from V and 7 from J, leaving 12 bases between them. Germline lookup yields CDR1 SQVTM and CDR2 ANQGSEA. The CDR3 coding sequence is TGCAGCGTTGAACAATCAGGTTCGAATGAGCAGTTCTTC. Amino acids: CSVEQSGSNEQFF.